A selection of T cell receptor beta chains follows, all from one sample in a study. TCRdb reanalysed the 5' RACE reads using MiXCR and keeps one entry per CDR3 protein. Seen here are around 44,000 distinct CDR3 sequences, approximately 31% observed once, and the top ten hold 4% to 4.5%. The sample was tumor-infiltrating memory CD4+ T cells sorted from the breast tumor. The receptors stem from a female donor with breast cancer. CDR3s include the opening cysteine and the closing phenylalanine or tryptophan. The D gene is left open where the match is weak. The size entry is marked missing in some rows and otherwise reads once, few, many or a size class.

D	V	J	size	length	DNA	CDR3
NA	TRBV20-1	TRBJ1-5	NA	13	TGCAGTGCTGAACGGACGGGGAATCAGCCCCAGCATTTT	CSAERTGNQPQHF
TRBD1	TRBV12-3/TRBV12-4	TRBJ2-7	many	16	TGTGCCAGCAGCGAAGGGGACAGGGGGACCACCTACGAGCAGTACTTC	CASSEGDRGTTYEQYF
NA	TRBV7-3	TRBJ2-7	many	13	TGTGCCAGCAGTCCTGAGAGCTCCTACGAGCAGTACTTC	CASSPESSYEQYF
NA	TRBV18	TRBJ2-3	NA	13	TGTGCCAGCTCACCGGGCCGCACAGATACGCAGTATTTT	CASSPGRTDTQYF
NA	TRBV7-9	TRBJ2-1	few	14	TGTGCCAGCAGCTTAGTCCAGGGTCACAATGAGCAGTTCTTC	CASSLVQGHNEQFF
TRBD2	TRBV20-1	TRBJ2-3	few	14	TGCAGTGCTAGCCCCCGGGGGGGAGCGGATACGCAGTATTTT	CSASPRGGADTQYF
TRBD2	TRBV27	TRBJ2-5	few	13	TGTGCCAGCAGTTTATCGGGGGGGGAGACCCAGTACTTC	CASSLSGGETQYF
NA	TRBV7-2	TRBJ2-2	NA	15	TGTGCCAGCAGCTTAGCGGGAGGGAACACCGGGGAGCTGTTTTTT	CASSLAGGNTGELFF
TRBD2	TRBV7-9	TRBJ2-1	NA	17	TGTGCCAGCAGCTCCGGCCGGCTAGCGGGAGTGATCTATGAGCAGTTCTTC	CASSSGRLAGVIYEQFF
NA	TRBV4-2	TRBJ1-4	few	16	TGTGCCAGCAGCCAATCGCAGGGCACAACTAATGAAAAACTGTTTTTT	CASSQSQGTTNEKLFF
NA	TRBV20-1	TRBJ2-3	NA	14	TGCAGTGCTCCGGACAGCCCCGGAGGAGATACGCAGTATTTT	CSAPDSPGGDTQYF